This is a list of T cell receptor beta chains from one sample in a study of T cell responses to AZD1222 COVID-19 vaccine. Profiling relied on immunoSEQ multiplex PCR, and the TCRdb table lists in-frame clones only, not all of them. This table has 150,000 to 200,000 clones, 90% to 95% appearing once. The sample here was peripheral blood, taken 28 days after the second AZD1222 dose. Receptors originate from an adult who received the AZD1222 COVID-19 vaccine. The CDR3 runs from the conserved cysteine through the conserved F or W. D genes are given only for firm matches. For some rows the clone size is stated as once, few or many, or as a class when expanded; others skip it.

>TRBD1|TRBJ1-5|TRBV2|.
CASSAQGATQPQHF
TGTGCCAGCAGCGCACAGGGGGCGACTCAGCCCCAGCATTTT
>.|TRBJ2-3|TRBV7-3|once
CASSLGLISSTDTQYF
TGTGCCAGCAGCTTAGGCCTTATTTCTAGCACAGATACGCAGTATTTT
>TRBD2|TRBJ2-7|TRBV27|.
CASSHVLAGYF
TGTGCCAGCAGTCACGTACTAGCGGGGTACTTC
>.|TRBJ1-2|TRBV18|.
CASSPGGNLRTNYGYTF
TGTGCCAGCTCACCAGGGGGGAATCTGAGGACTAACTATGGCTACACCTTC
>.|TRBJ2-7|TRBV4-2|.
CASSHDLYEQYF
TGTGCCAGCAGCCACGACCTCTACGAGCAGTACTTC
>.|TRBJ1-5|TRBV30|once
CAWSDMGNQPQHF
TGTGCCTGGAGTGATATGGGCAATCAGCCCCAGCATTTT
>.|TRBJ2-2|TRBV7-2|once
CASSSPPQDTGELFF
TGTGCCAGCAGCTCCCCCCCCCAGGACACCGGGGAGCTGTTTTTT
>.|TRBJ2-2|TRBV10-1|.
CASSTRRSFDMGTGELFF
TGCGCCAGCAGCACTCGCAGGAGTTTTGATATGGGGACCGGGGAGCTGTTTTTT
>TRBD1|TRBJ2-2|TRBV5-1|.
CAINGPDRGGGELFF
TGCGCCATCAACGGTCCCGACAGGGGCGGCGGGGAGCTGTTTTTT
>TRBD1|TRBJ2-7|TRBV28|.
CASRRDRSYEQYF
TGTGCCAGCAGACGGGACAGGTCCTACGAGCAGTACTTC
>.|TRBJ1-5|TRBV15|.
CATSRDKHLNQPQHF
TGTGCCACCAGCAGAGATAAACACCTTAATCAGCCCCAGCATTTT
>.|TRBJ2-3|TRBV15|.
CATSRAITDTQYF
TGTGCCACCAGCAGAGCAATAACAGATACGCAGTATTTT